This T cell receptor (beta chain) emerged from a study of shared T cell receptors in the human thymus. The table came from immunoSEQ multiplex PCR; TCRdb's copy has only in-frame clones and leaves some out. The table records roughly 410,000 clones, approximately 95% of them present only once. CDR3 length: 14 amino acids. Germline V gene lookup returns CDR1 MDHEN and CDR2 SYDVKM. V was clipped by 8 bases and J by 0 bases; unmatched bases: 2. This clonotype originated in a human donor. The sequencing input was thymocytes. This sequence joins TRBV28 and TRBJ1-5; TRBD1 matches 9 bases. Here the CDR3 reads CASRDRVSNQPQHF. As DNA, the CDR3 is TGTGCCAGCCGGGACAGGGTTAGCAATCAGCCCCAGCATTTT.